These 31 T cell receptor beta chains were sequenced from one sample in a study of OX40 agonist ivuxolimab in advanced cancers. Repertoires were generated with immunoSEQ multiplex PCR, while TCRdb's copy carries only in-frame clones and drops some. The data show 90,000 to 120,000 clones, around 93% seen once. The sample here was CD4+ or CD8+ T cells sorted from blood, taken in a trial of the OX40 agonist ivuxolimab. The receptors originated from an adult with an advanced solid tumor such as melanoma, head and neck, liver or kidney cancer.

This clone was recorded only once. This CDR3 is CASSSPPGEAAQYF. The CDR3 DNA follows: TGTGCCAGCAGCTCCCCTCCCGGGGAGGCGGCCCAGTACTTC. The chain joins TRBV7-2 to TRBJ2-5; D might be TRBD2 (6 bases). Germline V gene lookup returns CDR1 SGHTA and CDR2 FQGNSA. The CDR3 has 14 residues. Trimming removed 4 bases from V and 9 bases from J, with 18 bases in between.

J is TRBJ2-5 and V is TRBV5-1; D is possibly TRBD1 or TRBD2 (6 bases each). This CDR3 contains 15 residues. V lost 0 bases, J lost 2 bases, and 11 bases lay in between. The germline V gene encodes CDR1 SGHRS and CDR2 YFSETQ. CDR3 region: CASSLGRGTQETQYF. CDR3 nucleotides: TGCGCCAGCAGCTTGGGGAGGGGGACGCAAGAGACCCAGTACTTC.

The genes are TRBV5-1 and TRBJ2-1; 7 bases are shared with TRBD1. CDR3 length equals 15 residues. Germline CDR1 reads SGHRS; CDR2 reads YFSETQ. Trimming removed 5 bases from V and 4 bases from J; junction bases left unmatched: 9. The CDR3 DNA follows: TGCGCCAGCAGGGCGTCCGGGACAGAATACAATGAGCAGTTCTTC. It translates to CASRASGTEYNEQFF. The variable domain in full, with the rest retrieved from reference TRBV5-1 and TRBJ2-1, is KAGVTQTPRYLIKTRGQQVTLSCSPISGHRSVSWYQQTPGQGLQFLFEYFSETQRNKGNFPGRFSGRQFSNSRSEMNVSTLELGDSALYLCASRASGTEYNEQFFGPGTRLTVL.

The chain is built from TRBV5-1 and TRBJ2-2; 9 nucleotides match TRBD1. V shed 4 bases and J 0 bases; nucleotides not matched to a gene: 4. This CDR3 has 16 amino acids. Per the germline V gene, CDR1 is SGHRS and CDR2 is YFSETQ. CDR3 bases: TGCGCCAGCAGCCAGGGACAGGGACCGAACACCGGGGAGCTGTTTTTT. It translates to CASSQGQGPNTGELFF.

Regarding this clone: The sample has other DNA sequences that encode this CDR3 too. The rearrangement joins TRBV6-1 to TRBJ2-7; D not certain. The V gene lost 1 base and the J gene lost 2 bases, with 6 bases spanning the gap. The V gene's germline CDR1 is MNHNS and CDR2 SASEGT. This CDR3 is 13 amino acids long. The CDR3 nucleotides are TGTGCCAGCAGTGAAGGGCTGGCCTACGAGCAGTACTTC. Residues: CASSEGLAYEQYF.

The V gene is TRBV14, the J gene TRBJ1-1; the match to TRBD1 covers 8 bases. Losses at the gene ends were 4 bases for V and 2 bases for J; bases not matched to a gene: 9. The CDR3 has 16 residues. The germline CDR1 and CDR2 sequences are SGHDN and FVKESK. Written as DNA, the CDR3 is TGTGCCAGCAGCCCGCCTCGACAGGGGCTAAACACTGAAGCTTTCTTT. Protein: CASSPPRQGLNTEAFF.

The rearrangement links TRBV5-1 to TRBJ2-3; D may be TRBD1 or TRBD2 (5 bases each). The CDR3 spans 15 residues. V gave up 4 bases and J gave up 2 bases, with 14 bases separating them. Germline V CDR1 and CDR2: SGHRS, YFSETQ. This CDR3 reads CASSRDRPFTDTQYF. The CDR3 nucleotides are TGCGCCAGCAGCCGGGACCGACCATTCACAGATACGCAGTATTTT.

The chain joins TRBV18 to TRBJ1-5, with no clear D. With 3 bases removed from V and 3 bases from J, the gap between germline ends came to 9 bases. This CDR3 region has 14 residues. The germline V gene encodes CDR1 KGHSH and CDR2 LQKENI. The CDR3 nucleotides read TGTGCCAGCTCACCTGGACTGAACAATCAGCCCCAGCATTTT. It specifies CASSPGLNNQPQHF. Full variable domain (remainder filled in from reference TRBV18 and TRBJ1-5): NAGVMQNPRHLVRRRGQEARLRCSPMKGHSHVYWYRQLPEEGLKFMVYLQKENIIDESGMPKERFSAEFPKEGPSILRIQQVVRGDSAAYFCASSPGLNNQPQHFGDGTRLSIL.

To note about this clone: The junction does not match germline at one end; this may be a read error. The chain is built from TRBV18 and TRBJ1-4; no clear D. This CDR3 contains 14 residues. Germline V gene sequence: CDR1 KGHSH, CDR2 LQKENI. Here the CDR3 DNA reads TGTGCCAACTCACGCCAGGAAAGAAGTGAAAAACTGTTTTTT. Translated, it gives CANSRQERSEKLFF.

V gene TRBV7-2 combines with J gene TRBJ1-5; 10 bases agree with TRBD1. This CDR3 region has 15 residues. The germline V gene encodes CDR1 SGHTA and CDR2 FQGNSA. J was trimmed by 7 bases and V by 3 bases; bases with no gene match: 6. CDR3 nucleotide sequence: TGTGCCAGCAGCTTCGACAGGGGGCTGGGACAGCCCCAGCATTTT. Translating gives CASSFDRGLGQPQHF. The whole variable domain, filled in from reference TRBV7-2 and TRBJ1-5, reads GAGVSQSPSNKVTEKGKDVELRCDPISGHTALYWYRQSLGQGLEFLIYFQGNSAPDKSGLPSDRFSAERTGGSVSTLTIQRTQQEDSAVYLCASSFDRGLGQPQHFGDGTRLSIL.

The CDR3 DNA reads TGTGCCAGTAGTAAGGTACTAGCGGGTAACAATGAGCAGTTCTTC. Its protein product is CASSKVLAGNNEQFF. The genes are TRBV19 and TRBJ2-1; 9 positions agree with TRBD2. Germline CDR1 LNHDA, CDR2 SQIVND (reference sequence). Trimming took 4 bases from V and 5 from J; bases not matched to a gene: 6. CDR3 size: 15 residues.

The V call is TRBV11-3, the J call TRBJ2-2; TRBD1 or TRBD2 may be the D gene (5 bases each). Germline CDR1 SGHNT, CDR2 YENEEA. V was shortened by 5 bases and J by 7 bases, with 11 bases between the two germline ends. The CDR3 has 13 amino acids. CDR3 protein: CASSTIGGGELFF. The CDR3 nucleotides read TGTGCCAGCAGCACTATTGGGGGCGGGGAGCTGTTTTTT.

The CDR3 nucleotides are TGCGCCAGCAGCTTGGCCGTCAGGGACGGTGAAGCTTTCTTT. Amino acid sequence: CASSLAVRDGEAFF. This rearrangement joins TRBV5-1 to TRBJ1-1; maybe TRBD1 (5 bases). Trimming cost V 0 bases and J 7 bases, with 13 bases left between them. Germline CDR1 is SGHRS and CDR2 is YFSETQ. The CDR3 sequence is 14 residues long. Based on the CDR3 plus reference TRBV5-1 and TRBJ1-1, the full variable domain is KAGVTQTPRYLIKTRGQQVTLSCSPISGHRSVSWYQQTPGQGLQFLFEYFSETQRNKGNFPGRFSGRQFSNSRSEMNVSTLELGDSALYLCASSLAVRDGEAFFGQGTRLTVV.

The chain uses TRBV5-1 and TRBJ2-5; the match to TRBD1 covers 8 bases. Losses at the gene ends were 4 bases for V and 5 bases for J; bases not matched to a gene: 10. Per germline, CDR1 SGHRS and CDR2 YFSETQ. There are 15 residues in the CDR3. The CDR3 sequence: CASSTPTGDAETQYF. The CDR3 region has the DNA TGCGCCAGCAGCACACCGACAGGGGACGCGGAGACCCAGTACTTC.

The genes are TRBV10-3 and TRBJ2-7; D remains ambiguous. Trimming removed 4 bases from V and 4 bases from J, with 11 bases in between. Germline CDR1 and CDR2: ENHRY and SYGVKD. The CDR3 extends over 13 amino acids. Written as DNA, the CDR3 is TGTGCCATCAGTGCCCTTATCGGATACGAGCAGTACTTC. Protein: CAISALIGYEQYF.

The chain links TRBV18 to TRBJ2-5, with a weak D call TRBD2 (6 bases). CDR1 is KGHSH and CDR2 is LQKENI in the germline V gene. CDR3 size: 14 residues. Between the trimmed V and J ends, which lost 0 bases and 5 bases, there was a span of 10 bases. DNA for the CDR3: TGTGCCAGCTCACCACCGGAGGGGCGGGAGACCCAGTACTTC. Protein: CASSPPEGRETQYF.

This clone was seen a handful of times. The chain links TRBV5-4 to TRBJ2-7, with TRBD1 identical over 7 bases. Per germline, CDR1 SGHNT and CDR2 YYREEE (reference sequence). This CDR3 spans 17 amino acids. V trimming: 0 bases; J trimming: 7 bases; junction bases outside the gene matches: 16. The DNA of the CDR3 is TGTGCCAGCAGCTTGGGAAGGGGGCGGCAGGGGCTTGGGGAGCAGTACTTC. Its protein is CASSLGRGRQGLGEQYF.

The chain joins TRBV7-6 to TRBJ1-1; 9 positions match TRBD1. Germline V lookup: CDR1 SGHVS, CDR2 FNYEAQ. V trimming: 6 bases; J trimming: 2 bases; junction bases outside the gene matches: 10. This CDR3 is 16 amino acids long. CDR3 loop: CASSKGQGLSNTEAFF. The CDR3 nucleotides read TGTGCCAGCAGTAAGGGACAGGGTTTATCAAACACTGAAGCTTTCTTT.

V is TRBV5-4 and J is TRBJ1-2, with D tentatively TRBD1 (6 bases). Per the germline V gene, CDR1 is SGHNT and CDR2 is YYREEE (reference sequence). Trimming removed 0 bases at V and 0 bases at J, with 15 bases between. CDR3 length equals 17 residues. CDR3 nucleotide sequence: TGTGCCAGCAGCTTGGCCATGGGGGGGGCGCCTAACTATGGCTACACCTTC. Translating it yields CASSLAMGGAPNYGYTF. The variable domain in full, completed from reference TRBV5-4 and TRBJ1-2, reads ETGVTQSPTHLIKTRGQQVTLRCSSQSGHNTVSWYQQALGQGPQFIFQYYREEENGRGNFPPRFSGLQFPNYSSELNVNALELDDSALYLCASSLAMGGAPNYGYTFGSGTRLTVV.

The chain is built from TRBV27 and TRBJ1-3, with unresolved D. The CDR3 sequence is 16 residues long. The germline V and J ends were trimmed by 2 bases and 2 bases, with 13 bases remaining between them. CDR1 and CDR2 (germline): MNHEY, SMNVEV (reference sequence). The CDR3 spells CASSLTGAGTGNTIYF. The DNA for the CDR3 is TGTGCCAGCAGTTTAACGGGTGCGGGAACTGGAAACACCATATATTTT.

A remark on this clone: A junction end diverges from the germline sequence, so it may reflect a read error. The chain combines TRBV11-2 with TRBJ1-6; 8 bases agree with TRBD1. The CDR3 runs to 16 residues. The germline V gene has CDR1 SGHAT and CDR2 FQNNGV. CDR3 DNA sequence: TGTGCCAGCAGCAAGGGACAGGCCACCTACAATTCACCCCTCCACTTT. This sequence encodes CASSKGQATYNSPLHF.

The chain is built from TRBV1 and TRBJ2-5; TRBD2, the D gene given by the table, was not confirmed from the DNA. TRBV1 is described as a pseudogene. CDR3 length: 19 amino acids. In nucleotides, the CDR3 is TGCACCAGCAGCCAAGAAGGTGGAGGAATAGCGGGAGTCGGAGAGACCCAGTACTTC. It yields the protein CTSSQEGGGIAGVGETQYF.

The rearrangement links TRBV7-9 to TRBJ1-6; D not resolved. The CDR3 totals 13 residues. The germline V gene encodes CDR1 SEHNR and CDR2 FQNEAQ (reference sequence). The V end lost 5 bases, the J end lost 8 bases, and 10 bases lay between the germline ends. CDR3 in amino acids: CASSPPGYSPLHF. CDR3 nucleotides: TGTGCCAGCAGCCCCCCGGGTTATTCACCCCTCCACTTT.

The chain is built from TRBV18 and TRBJ2-2, with 8 bases that match TRBD2. This CDR3 spans 16 amino acids. J was trimmed by 3 bases and V by 3 bases; bases with no gene match: 6. Germline values: CDR1 KGHSH, CDR2 LQKENI. The CDR3 DNA follows: TGTGCCAGCTCACCCCTAGCGGGCCGGGACACCGGGGAGCTGTTTTTT. Its protein product is CASSPLAGRDTGELFF.

The gene calls are TRBV27 and TRBJ2-1, with TRBD1 identical over 8 bases. J was trimmed by 14 bases and V by 0 bases; bases with no gene match: 6. Germline V gene sequence: CDR1 MNHEY, CDR2 SMNVEV (reference sequence). The CDR3 is made up of 13 amino acids. The CDR3, as DNA: TGTGCCAGCAGTTTATCCCGGACAGGGCCGGAGTTCTTC. Its translation is CASSLSRTGPEFF.

J is TRBJ2-1 and V is TRBV27; 10 nucleotides agree with TRBD1. Unmatched junction bases numbered 5, after V lost 6 bases and J lost 3 bases. Germline V gene data show CDR1 as MNHEY and CDR2 as SMNVEV (reference sequence). This CDR3 has 15 amino acids. The CDR3 DNA follows: TGTGCCAGCAGGGGGACAGGGGATTACTACAATGAGCAGTTCTTC. This sequence encodes CASRGTGDYYNEQFF.

The CDR3 sequence: CASRINRVAGELFF. CDR3 nucleotides: TGTGCCAGCAGGATAAACAGGGTCGCCGGGGAGCTGTTTTTT. J is TRBJ2-2 and V is TRBV6-5, with D perhaps matching TRBD1 (6 bases). The germline V gene encodes CDR1 MNHEY and CDR2 SVGAGI. Trimming stripped 6 bases from V and 6 bases from J, with 14 bases between. The CDR3 sequence is 14 residues long.

The V gene is TRBV27, the J gene TRBJ2-2; 8 bases map to TRBD2. Germline-derived CDR1 and CDR2 are MNHEY and SMNVEV (reference sequence). Trimming took 6 bases from V and 4 from J; bases not matched to a gene: 4. This CDR3 contains 14 residues. DNA of the CDR3: TGTGCCAGCAGATGGACTAGCCTCACCGGGGAGCTGTTTTTT. Its protein product is CASRWTSLTGELFF.

This clone was counted a single time. The chain couples TRBV25-1 to TRBJ2-3, with TRBD2 identical over 9 bases. The CDR3 totals 15 residues. With 3 bases clipped from V and 5 bases from J, the junction kept 6 bases outside the gene matches. CDR1 is MGHDK, CDR2 SYGVNS, per germline. For the CDR3, the DNA is TGTGCCAGCAGTGAGGTAGCGGGAGTTGGAGATACGCAGTATTTT. Translated, it gives CASSEVAGVGDTQYF.

Only one count was recorded for this clone. V and J are TRBV18 and TRBJ1-1; D remains unclear. This CDR3 contains 15 residues. Trimming removed 0 bases from V and 2 bases from J, with 10 bases in between. Germline values: CDR1 KGHSH, CDR2 LQKENI. The CDR3 loop is CASSPPETRNTEAFF. The CDR3 region has the DNA TGTGCCAGCTCACCACCCGAGACACGTAACACTGAAGCTTTCTTT.

The J gene is TRBJ2-4, the V gene TRBV4-1, with 15 bases lining up with TRBD2. The CDR3 has 18 amino acids. Germline V lookup: CDR1 MGHRA, CDR2 YSYEKL. The V and J ends lost 1 base and 10 bases, in that order; junction bases with no gene match: 11. The CDR3 region has the DNA TGCGCCAGCAGCCAAGGATCTCTGGGACTAGCGGGAGGCGGTATTCAGTACTTC. It translates to CASSQGSLGLAGGGIQYF.